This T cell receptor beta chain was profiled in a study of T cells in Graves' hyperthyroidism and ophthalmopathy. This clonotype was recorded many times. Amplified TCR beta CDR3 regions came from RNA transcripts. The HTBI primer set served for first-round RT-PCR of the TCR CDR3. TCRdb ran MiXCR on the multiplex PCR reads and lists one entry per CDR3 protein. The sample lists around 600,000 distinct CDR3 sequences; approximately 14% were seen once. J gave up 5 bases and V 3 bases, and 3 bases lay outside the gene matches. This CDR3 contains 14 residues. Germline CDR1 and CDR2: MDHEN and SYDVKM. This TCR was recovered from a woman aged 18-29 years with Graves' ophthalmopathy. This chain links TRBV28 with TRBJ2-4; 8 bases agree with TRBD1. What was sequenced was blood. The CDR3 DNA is TGTGCCAGCAGTTTGACAGGGGTAGAAAACATTCAGTACTTC. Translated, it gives CASSLTGVENIQYF.